This is a list of T cell receptor beta chains from one sample in a study of blood T cell repertoires in COVID-19. TCRdb keeps only in-frame clones here, not all; method: immunoSEQ multiplex PCR. The sample includes roughly 45,000 clones, roughly nine tenths of them seen just once. Sequencing was done on a sample of peripheral blood. These receptors were obtained from a human donor in a cohort sampled during active COVID-19. The CDR3 runs from the conserved cysteine through the conserved F or W. The D gene is left open where the match is weak. Size is stated for part of the rows, as once, few or many counts, or as a class when the clone is expanded.

NA 15 TRBJ2-7 TRBV3-1/TRBV3-2 NA CASSQAIWSSYEQYF TGTGCCAGCAGCCAAGCGATATGGAGCTCCTACGAGCAGTACTTC
NA 13 TRBJ1-4 TRBV18 NA CASAGRGNEKLFF TGTGCCAGCGCAGGGCGCGGAAATGAAAAACTGTTTTTT
NA 16 TRBJ1-6 TRBV5-1 NA CASSRDTSSYNSPLHF TGCGCCAGCAGCCGCGACACGAGCTCCTATAATTCACCCCTCCACTTT
TRBD1 15 TRBJ1-5 TRBV5-1 NA CASSPTGVGNQPQHF TGCGCCAGCAGCCCTACAGGGGTTGGCAATCAGCCCCAGCATTTT
TRBD1 15 TRBJ1-3 TRBV9 NA CASSVGQSDSNTIYF TGTGCCAGCAGCGTGGGACAGAGTGATAGTAACACCATATATTTT
NA 11 TRBJ1-2 TRBV29-1 NA CSVGGAYGYTF TGCAGCGTCGGGGGGGCATATGGCTACACCTTC
NA 16 TRBJ1-5 TRBV5-1 NA CASSLGTTSSNQPQHF TGCGCCAGCAGCTTGGGGACAACCAGCTCAAATCAGCCCCAGCATTTT
TRBD1 14 TRBJ1-4 TRBV2 NA CASNGQGAGEKLFF TGTGCCAGCAATGGACAGGGGGCGGGTGAAAAACTGTTTTTT
NA 11 TRBJ2-7 TRBV2 NA CASSVTYEQYF TGTGCCAGCAGTGTTACCTACGAGCAGTACTTC
NA 14 TRBJ1-5 TRBV5-8 few CASSRTPSNQPQHF TGTGCCAGCAGCCGGACACCGAGCAATCAGCCCCAGCATTTT
NA 14 TRBJ1-1 TRBV11-2 NA CASSLERGLPEAFF TGTGCCAGCAGCTTAGAACGAGGGCTCCCTGAAGCTTTCTTT
NA 16 TRBJ1-2 TRBV7-9 NA CASSLLEPQPPPGYTF TGTGCCAGCAGCTTATTAGAACCACAGCCTCCGCCTGGCTACACCTTC
TRBD1 11 TRBJ1-1 TRBV7-2 once CASSIQGPLLF TGTGCCAGCAGCATACAGGGGCCTCTCCTTTTT
TRBD1 15 TRBJ2-7 TRBV3-1/TRBV3-2 NA CASSQGRQGRYEQYF TGTGCCAGCAGCCAAGGGAGACAGGGCAGGTACGAGCAGTACTTC
TRBD1 15 TRBJ1-6 TRBV14 few CASSRQGARNSPLHF TGTGCCAGCAGCCGACAGGGGGCGCGGAATTCACCCCTCCACTTT
NA 14 TRBJ2-7 TRBV6-5 NA CASSLQDSSYEQYF TGTGCCAGCAGTCTCCAGGACAGCTCCTACGAGCAGTACTTC
NA 15 TRBJ1-1 TRBV5-1 NA CASSNPGSQNTEAFF TGCGCCAGCAGCAACCCCGGGAGCCAAAACACTGAAGCTTTCTTT
NA 15 TRBJ1-1 TRBV10-3 NA CAISGLGNTNTEAFF TGTGCCATCAGTGGCCTCGGGAATACGAACACTGAAGCTTTCTTT
TRBD1 13 TRBJ1-6 TRBV6-5 NA CASRGQGSSPLHF TGTGCCAGCAGGGGACAGGGGAGTTCACCCCTCCACTTT
NA 12 TRBJ1-1 TRBV7-9 NA CASSATGLEAFF TGTGCCAGCAGCGCAACAGGGCTTGAAGCTTTCTTT
NA 13 TRBJ1-1 TRBV6-6 NA CASSPQVGLEAFF TGTGCCAGCAGTCCTCAAGTGGGACTTGAAGCTTTCTTT
NA 14 TRBJ1-2 TRBV5-5 NA CASSLRTENYGYTF TGTGCCAGCAGCTTGAGGACAGAAAACTATGGCTACACCTTC
NA 12 TRBJ1-4 TRBV5-1 NA CASRQGEEKLFF TGCGCCAGCAGACAGGGTGAAGAAAAACTGTTTTTT
NA 16 TRBJ1-3 TRBV7-2 NA CASSLIQADSGNTIYF TGTGCCAGCAGCTTAATCCAGGCTGACTCTGGAAACACCATATATTTT
TRBD1 12 TRBJ1-5 TRBV29-1 NA CSVGTGDQPQHF TGCAGCGTTGGGACAGGGGATCAGCCCCAGCATTTT
NA 16 TRBJ1-4 TRBV11-2 NA CASSQLGFATNEKLFF TGTGCCAGCAGCCAACTCGGGTTTGCAACTAATGAAAAACTGTTTTTT
TRBD1 16 TRBJ1-2 TRBV5-1 NA CASSWSFPGQNYGYTF TGCGCCAGCAGCTGGTCTTTCCCGGGACAGAACTATGGCTACACCTTC
NA 14 TRBJ2-7 TRBV4-3 NA CASSPDLGGYEQYF TGCGCCAGCAGCCCAGATTTAGGCGGCTACGAGCAGTACTTC
NA 16 TRBJ1-1 TRBV7-6 NA CASSLTYRDLNTEAFF TGTGCCAGCAGCTTAACCTACAGGGATCTGAACACTGAAGCTTTCTTT
TRBD1 16 TRBJ2-7 TRBV5-1 NA CASSSNRGGNRYEQYF TGCGCCAGCAGCTCAAACAGGGGCGGCAACCGTTACGAGCAGTACTTC
NA 14 TRBJ1-1 TRBV11-2 NA CASSFRRVNTEAFF TGTGCCAGCAGCTTTAGACGGGTGAACACTGAAGCTTTCTTT
TRBD2 14 TRBJ2-7 TRBV2 once CASSWTSGGYEQYF TGTGCCAGCAGTTGGACTAGCGGGGGCTACGAGCAGTACTTC
NA 14 TRBJ2-7 TRBV6-5 NA CASSTSGTTYEQYF TGTGCCAGCAGTACTTCCGGGACAACCTACGAGCAGTACTTC
NA 14 TRBJ1-1 TRBV27 NA CASSLSQFSGGAFF TGTGCCAGCAGTTTATCCCAATTTTCCGGGGGAGCTTTCTTT
TRBD1 13 TRBJ2-7 TRBV7-9 NA CASSTQGAYEQYF TGTGCCAGCAGCACCCAGGGGGCCTACGAGCAGTACTTC
TRBD1 15 TRBJ1-3 TRBV19 NA CASSPGTGTVNTIYF TGTGCCAGTAGTCCCGGGACAGGGACAGTCAACACCATATATTTT
NA 16 TRBJ1-2 TRBV4-3 NA CASSQDLLGVLDGYTF TGCGCCAGCAGCCAAGATTTATTAGGGGTACTGGATGGCTACACCTTC
TRBD2 15 TRBJ2-7 TRBV7-2 NA CASSLGSGGVNEQYF TGTGCCAGCAGCTTAGGTAGCGGGGGGGTGAACGAGCAGTACTTC
NA 13 TRBJ1-1 TRBV7-9 NA CASSFGLGAEAFF TGTGCCAGCAGCTTCGGCCTGGGCGCTGAAGCTTTCTTT
NA 15 TRBJ2-7 TRBV7-9 NA CASSFLASLTYEQYF TGTGCCAGCAGCTTTTTAGCTTCCCTTACCTACGAGCAGTACTTC
NA 13 TRBJ2-5 TRBV6-5 NA CASWRGDQETQYF TGTGCCAGCTGGAGAGGAGACCAAGAGACCCAGTACTTC
NA 13 TRBJ2-6 TRBV5-4 once CASSQGGANVLTF TGTGCCAGCAGCCAGGGAGGGGCCAACGTCCTGACTTTC
NA 13 TRBJ1-4 TRBV4-1 NA CASSQGGEGKLFF TGCGCCAGCAGCCAAGGCGGGGAGGGAAAACTGTTTTTT
TRBD1 15 TRBJ1-3 TRBV10-3 NA CAISGTGSSGNTIYF TGTGCCATCAGCGGGACAGGGAGCTCTGGAAACACCATATATTTT
NA 16 TRBJ1-1 TRBV7-9 NA CASSLGGREGRAGAFF TGTGCCAGCAGCTTAGGTGGCCGGGAAGGGAGGGCTGGGGCTTTCTTT
NA 18 TRBJ1-6 TRBV4-1 NA CASSPSVPEGRSNSPLHF TGCGCCAGCAGCCCCTCCGTACCGGAGGGAAGGAGTAATTCACCCCTCCACTTT
NA 20 TRBJ2-7 TRBV6-1 NA CASSGPRTVETLDNRGEQYF TGTGCCAGCAGTGGACCGCGGACAGTGGAAACCCTCGATAATCGAGGCGAGCAGTACTTC
TRBD1 14 TRBJ2-1 TRBV14 once CASSRQGFYNEQFF TGTGCCAGCAGCAGACAGGGTTTTTACAATGAGCAGTTCTTC
TRBD1 16 TRBJ1-5 TRBV4-2 NA CASSRNQGAGNQPQHF TGTGCCAGCAGCCGGAACCAGGGGGCCGGCAATCAGCCCCAGCATTTT
TRBD1 16 TRBJ1-2 TRBV28 NA CASSSAGTAHNYGYTF TGTGCCAGCAGTTCCGCCGGGACAGCCCATAACTATGGCTACACCTTC
NA 18 TRBJ1-4 TRBV11-2 once CASSPYRGAYPTNEKLFF TGTGCCAGCAGCCCCTACCGAGGAGCTTATCCAACTAATGAAAAACTGTTTTTT
NA 13 TRBJ1-1 TRBV6-2/TRBV6-3 NA CASSYYRVFGAFF TGTGCCAGCAGTTACTACAGGGTTTTTGGGGCTTTCTTT
NA 13 TRBJ2-7 TRBV11-2 NA CASSLDLTVEQYF TGTGCCAGCAGCTTAGACTTAACAGTCGAGCAGTACTTC